The next 31 T cell receptor beta chains were all read from a single sample in a study of blood T cell repertoires in COVID-19. Clones were sequenced by immunoSEQ multiplex PCR, and TCRdb holds only the in-frame ones, with some missing. This table has about 88,000 clones, roughly 90% appearing once. The specimen sequenced was peripheral blood. The origin of the receptors is a woman of 80 years or more with acute or convalescent COVID-19.

This sequence joins TRBV28 and TRBJ1-2; D call uncertain. The CDR3 has 16 residues. From germline, CDR1 is MDHEN and CDR2 SYDVKM. V gave up 5 bases and J gave up 0 bases, with 16 bases separating them. The CDR3: CASSTTGGGTNYGYTF. In nucleotides, the CDR3 is TGTGCCAGCAGTACCACCGGAGGAGGCACTAACTATGGCTACACCTTC.

This clone was seen only a few times. Other DNA sequences within the sample encode an identical CDR3. The rearrangement joins TRBV12-3 or TRBV12-4 to TRBJ2-5; a weak D match, TRBD1 (6 bases). The CDR3 is 13 amino acids. Trimming shortened V by 6 bases and J by 5 bases, and 13 bases separated the two germline ends. The DNA for the CDR3 is TGTGCCAGCAGCCTACAGGGCGGGGAGACCCAGTACTTC. Translation: CASSLQGGETQYF.

The chain links TRBV6-2 or TRBV6-3 to TRBJ2-7; a weak D match, TRBD1 (6 bases). The V and J ends lost 5 bases and 7 bases respectively, with 15 bases between them. The CDR3 contains 13 residues. In germline, CDR1 is MNHEY, CDR2 SVGEGT. The CDR3 sequence is CASSGTTGTEQYF. The CDR3 region has the DNA TGTGCCAGCAGTGGGACAACCGGTACTGAGCAGTACTTC.

The CDR3 sequence is CASSVAGTGGRGYTF. CDR3 coding DNA: TGTGCCAGCAGCGTAGCTGGGACAGGGGGTCGCGGCTACACCTTC. The chain uses TRBV9 and TRBJ1-2; 11 nucleotides match TRBD1. CDR3 length equals 15 residues. V was pared by 0 bases and J by 8 bases, with 6 bases of the junction left unmatched. CDR1 and CDR2 from the germline V gene are SGDLS and YYNGEE.

This clone has a single count. The rearrangement links TRBV7-2 to TRBJ1-1; 8 bases match TRBD1. Germline CDR1 is SGHTA and CDR2 is FQGNSA. V dropped 3 bases and J dropped 2; count of bases not matched to a gene: 2. The CDR3 contains 14 residues. Here the CDR3 reads CASSLDRVNTEAFF. DNA for the CDR3: TGTGCCAGCAGCTTGGACAGGGTTAACACTGAAGCTTTCTTT.

V gene TRBV7-2 combines with J gene TRBJ2-7, with a possible D match to TRBD1 (5 bases). V dropped 2 bases and J dropped 5 bases, with 13 bases sitting between them. This CDR3 is built from 14 residues. Germline-derived CDR1 and CDR2 are SGHTA and FQGNSA. CDR3 DNA sequence: TGTGCCAGCAGCTTACGGGCAGGGTTCGACGAGCAGTACTTC. Protein product: CASSLRAGFDEQYF.

The chain combines TRBV12-5 with TRBJ1-1; no reliable D call. The CDR3 has 12 residues. Germline V lookup: CDR1 LGHNT, CDR2 FRNRAP. V was shortened by 7 bases and J by 11 bases, with 17 bases between the two germline ends. The CDR3 sequence is CASAEDELVAFF. The CDR3 nucleotides read TGTGCTAGTGCCGAGGACGAACTAGTTGCTTTCTTT.

The chain uses TRBV10-3 and TRBJ1-5; the match to TRBD1 covers 12 bases. The CDR3 length is 16 residues. J lost 6 bases, V lost 3 bases, and 6 bases had no gene match. CDR1 is ENHRY and CDR2 is SYGVKD in the germline V gene. The CDR3 DNA reads as TGTGCCATCAGTGAAGCGGGACAGGGGGCTGGTCAGCCCCAGCATTTT. Translated: CAISEAGQGAGQPQHF.

This clone was observed a single time. This chain connects TRBV18 to TRBJ1-1, with a weak D call TRBD1 (6 bases). Germline assignment: CDR1 KGHSH and CDR2 LQKENI. The CDR3 is made up of 15 amino acids. The V end was cut by 1 base, the J end by 5 bases, with 14 bases between. The CDR3 loop is CASSPLPGVGTEAFF. The CDR3 bases are TGTGCCAGCTCACCACTTCCAGGGGTAGGAACTGAAGCTTTCTTT.

This sequence joins TRBV11-1 and TRBJ2-1; D gene uncertain. The length of the CDR3 is 13 residues. Germline-derived CDR1 and CDR2 are SGHAT and FQDESV (reference sequence). The V and J ends lost 5 bases and 12 bases respectively, with 17 bases between them. CDR3 in amino acids: CASSPDVMIWQFF. DNA for the CDR3: TGTGCCAGCAGCCCAGATGTCATGATATGGCAGTTCTTC.

The chain links TRBV6-6 to TRBJ2-7, with D perhaps TRBD1 (6 bases). This CDR3 is built from 13 residues. Trimming removed 6 bases from V and 8 bases from J, with 17 bases in between. CDR1 and CDR2 from the germline V gene are MNHNY and SVGAGI (reference sequence). The CDR3 reads CASSQNQGSQQYF. Here the CDR3 DNA reads TGTGCCAGCAGCCAAAACCAGGGGAGCCAGCAGTACTTC.

The chain is built from TRBV3-1 (or the pseudogene TRBV3-2) and TRBJ1-2; D is possibly TRBD1 (5 bases). The germline V gene has CDR1 LGHDT and CDR2 YNNKEL (reference sequence). This CDR3 comprises 14 residues. V was clipped by 0 bases and J by 5 bases, with 10 bases between them. In nucleotides, the CDR3 is TGTGCCAGCAGCCAAGAGATGGGGCGGTATGGCTACACCTTC. Protein: CASSQEMGRYGYTF.

The chain joins TRBV30 to TRBJ1-5; D perhaps matches TRBD1 (5 bases). V gave up 5 bases and J gave up 5 bases, with 13 bases separating them. The germline V gene encodes CDR1 GTSNPN and CDR2 SVGIG (reference sequence). The CDR3 has 13 amino acids. Here the CDR3 DNA reads TGTGCCTGGGCCCAGGGAAATTATCAGCCCCAGCATTTT. Translated: CAWAQGNYQPQHF.

The V call is TRBV5-6, the J call TRBJ2-3; 7 nucleotides align to TRBD1. With V trimmed by 4 bases and J by 3 bases, 11 bases remained unmatched. The CDR3 contains 16 residues. Germline V gene sequence: CDR1 SGHDT, CDR2 YYEEEE. This CDR3 is CASSRRQGKGTDTQYF. CDR3 nucleotides: TGTGCCAGCAGCCGCAGACAGGGAAAGGGAACAGATACGCAGTATTTT.

The J gene is TRBJ1-1, the V gene TRBV6-5; D unresolved. V was shortened by 2 bases and J by 2 bases, with 6 bases between the two germline ends. Germline values: CDR1 MNHEY, CDR2 SVGAGI. The CDR3 totals 13 residues. CDR3: CASSYGGNTEAFF. The DNA for the CDR3 is TGTGCCAGCAGTTACGGTGGCAACACTGAAGCTTTCTTT.

The table lists this clone with a few counts. The genes are TRBV6-5 and TRBJ1-3, with TRBD1 matching 7 bases. Germline-derived CDR1 and CDR2 are MNHEY and SVGAGI. J was trimmed by 3 bases and V by 5 bases; bases with no gene match: 7. This CDR3 spans 15 amino acids. Here the CDR3 DNA reads TGTGCCAGCAGTCGGTCCCAGGGGGTTGGAAACACCATATATTTT. Its translation: CASSRSQGVGNTIYF.

CDR3 loop: CAISVNGGYEQYF. CDR3 DNA sequence: TGTGCCATCAGTGTTAATGGCGGCTACGAGCAGTACTTC. The chain uses TRBV10-3 and TRBJ2-7; D unclear. Trimming removed 4 bases at V and 3 bases at J, with 10 bases between. This CDR3 comprises 13 residues. Germline V gene data show CDR1 as ENHRY and CDR2 as SYGVKD.

V and J are TRBV10-3 and TRBJ2-1, with 8 bases lining up with TRBD2. This CDR3 has 14 amino acids. The germline gives CDR1 ENHRY, CDR2 SYGVKD. After removal of 3 bases from V and 8 bases from J, the junction contained 6 bases not matched to a gene. The CDR3 spells CAISDGSGMDEQFF. The CDR3 DNA follows: TGTGCCATCAGTGATGGTAGCGGGATGGATGAGCAGTTCTTC.

The V gene is TRBV15, the J gene TRBJ1-1; 7 nucleotides align to TRBD1. The CDR3 consists of 16 residues. The V gene's germline CDR1 is LNHNV and CDR2 YYDKDF (reference sequence). V was clipped by 3 bases and J by 2 bases; unmatched bases: 9. CDR3 nucleotide sequence: TGTGCCACCAGCAGTCTCTGGGACAGCGACAACACTGAAGCTTTCTTT. Amino acids: CATSSLWDSDNTEAFF.

This sequence joins TRBV15 and TRBJ2-1; D unclear. Germline V gene sequence: CDR1 LNHNV, CDR2 YYDKDF (reference sequence). Deletions cut 0 bases from V and 6 bases from J, with 9 bases between. This CDR3 is 14 amino acids long. The CDR3 region has the DNA TGTGCCACCAGCAGAGATCTCGGTGGCAATGAGCAGTTCTTC. It translates to CATSRDLGGNEQFF.

The V and J genes are TRBV7-2 and TRBJ2-2; possibly TRBD1 for D (6 bases). The CDR3 loop spans 13 amino acids. V lost 4 bases, J lost 6 bases, and 9 bases lay in between. CDR1 and CDR2 (germline): SGHTA, FQGNSA. The CDR3 spells CASSSQGPGELFF. For the CDR3, the DNA is TGTGCCAGCAGCTCACAGGGACCCGGGGAGCTGTTTTTT.

On this clone: A read error may produce the germline difference seen at one junction end. The chain joins TRBV7-7 to TRBJ2-1; 9 bases match TRBD2. This CDR3 is 15 amino acids long. CDR1 and CDR2 from the germline V gene are SSHAT and FNYEAQ (reference sequence). The CDR3 nucleotides read TGTGCTAGCAGCGGGGGACTAGCAGGAGATAATGAGCAGTTCTTC. Its protein is CASSGGLAGDNEQFF.

This chain joins TRBV14 and TRBJ1-1; TRBD1 agrees at 12 bases. In germline, CDR1 is SGHDN, CDR2 FVKESK. Unmatched junction bases numbered 8, after V lost 5 bases and J lost 1 base. The CDR3 has 17 amino acids. CDR3 in amino acids: CASSSRDRGPWNTEAFF. The CDR3 bases are TGTGCCAGCAGCAGCCGGGACAGGGGGCCGTGGAACACTGAAGCTTTCTTT. The whole variable domain, filled in from reference TRBV14 and TRBJ1-1, reads EAGVTQFPSHSVIEKGQTVTLRCDPISGHDNLYWYRRVMGKEIKFLLHFVKESKQDESGMPNNRFLAERTGGTYSTLKVQPAELEDSGVYFCASSSRDRGPWNTEAFFGQGTRLTVV.

This sequence joins TRBV9 and TRBJ2-5, with D tentatively TRBD1 (5 bases). V lost 0 bases and J 0 bases, leaving 6 bases between the germline ends. Per germline, CDR1 SGDLS and CDR2 YYNGEE. The CDR3 has 14 amino acids. The CDR3 region has the DNA TGTGCCAGCAGCGTAGAGGGGTACCAAGAGACCCAGTACTTC. It translates to CASSVEGYQETQYF.

V gene TRBV2 combines with J gene TRBJ2-7; 8 nucleotides agree with TRBD2. Germline CDR1 SNHLY, CDR2 FYNNEI. The trim removed 3 bases at V and 3 bases at J, leaving 7 bases unmatched. This CDR3 is 15 amino acids long. For the CDR3, the DNA is TGTGCCAGCAGTGAGCGGGGGGCGCAGGTCTACGAGCAGTACTTC. Translation gives CASSERGAQVYEQYF.

V is TRBV2 and J is TRBJ1-3; no firm D call. This CDR3 has 12 residues. From germline, CDR1 is SNHLY and CDR2 FYNNEI. Trimming removed 4 bases from V and 4 bases from J, with 5 bases in between. The CDR3 nucleotides read TGTGCCAGCAGTGTCAGGGGAAACACCATATATTTT. Translated: CASSVRGNTIYF.

This clone was found once. This chain joins TRBV7-2 and TRBJ2-2; TRBD2 is a possible D gene (6 bases). The CDR3 is made up of 14 amino acids. V lost 4 bases to trimming and J lost 4 bases, with 10 bases between them. The germline V gene encodes CDR1 SGHTA and CDR2 FQGNSA. The CDR3: CASSSLASTGELFF. Here the CDR3 DNA reads TGTGCCAGCAGCTCGCTAGCGTCCACCGGGGAGCTGTTTTTT. Using reference TRBV7-2 and TRBJ2-2 for the parts outside the CDR3, the full variable domain is GAGVSQSPSNKVTEKGKDVELRCDPISGHTALYWYRQSLGQGLEFLIYFQGNSAPDKSGLPSDRFSAERTGGSVSTLTIQRTQQEDSAVYLCASSSLASTGELFFGEGSRLTVL.

This clone showed up just once. This chain joins TRBV6-1 and TRBJ2-3; 8 bases are a match to TRBD2. Germline lookup yields CDR1 MNHNS and CDR2 SASEGT. This CDR3 spans 15 amino acids. V lost 3 bases, J lost 4 bases, and 6 bases stayed unmatched. CDR3 bases: TGTGCCAGCAGTGATCTTAGCGGGGCCCCAGATACGCAGTATTTT. Translation: CASSDLSGAPDTQYF.

The chain is built from TRBV25-1 and TRBJ2-7; 9 bases agree with TRBD1. Trimming took 4 bases from V and 0 from J; bases not matched to a gene: 1. The germline V gene encodes CDR1 MGHDK and CDR2 SYGVNS. The CDR3 sequence is 14 residues long. In DNA, the CDR3 is TGTGCCAGCAGTGTGACAGGGGGCTCCTACGAGCAGTACTTC. This codes for CASSVTGGSYEQYF.

The gene calls are TRBV27 and TRBJ1-6; tentatively, D is TRBD1 (5 bases). In germline, CDR1 is MNHEY, CDR2 SMNVEV (reference sequence). V shed 0 bases and J shed 8 bases, with 11 bases lying between them. The CDR3 covers 15 residues. In DNA form, the CDR3 reads TGTGCCAGCAGTTTATCTATCGGGGGGGATTCACCCCTCCACTTT. Translating it yields CASSLSIGGDSPLHF.

The V gene is TRBV5-1, the J gene TRBJ2-5; 14 positions match TRBD2. The germline V gene encodes CDR1 SGHRS and CDR2 YFSETQ. V was clipped by 4 bases and J by 2 bases; unmatched bases: 4. This CDR3 is built from 16 residues. The CDR3 loop is CASSTGLAGDQETQYF. In DNA, the CDR3 is TGCGCCAGCAGCACGGGACTAGCGGGGGATCAAGAGACCCAGTACTTC.